This TCR beta chain was obtained from a study of T cell responses to AZD1222 COVID-19 vaccine. Background on the study: Second-dose timings of about 4 or about 12 weeks were pooled.

Repertoires were generated with immunoSEQ multiplex PCR, while TCRdb's copy carries only in-frame clones and drops some. The table has roughly 100,000 clones, roughly 91% seen once; the top ten hold about 50%. This clone was detected only once. Its antigen remains unidentified. Germline V lookup: CDR1 SGHVS, CDR2 FNYEAQ. V gave up 5 bases and J gave up 7 bases; unmatched junction bases: 13. The CDR3 has 16 amino acids. General observations from the study: Elevations in Spike-specific TCR breadth and depth followed administration of two AZD1222 doses. Possibly, clonal diversity was underestimated; donors were largely white British and included more females. After the peak T cell response, and only then, were repertoires sampled.

This sequence joins TRBV7-6 and TRBJ2-2; 7 bases are shared with TRBD1. This receptor was identified in an adult in good health. The sequenced sample was peripheral blood, obtained on day 0 of AZD1222 vaccination. The CDR3 spells CASSANRQGMGGELFF. CDR3 sequence (DNA): TGTGCCAGCAGCGCGAACCGACAGGGAATGGGCGGGGAGCTGTTTTTT.